This T cell receptor (beta chain) was found in a study of cytomegalovirus exposure and HLA in healthy donors. The PCR employed 60 Vbeta primers together with 13 Jbeta primers. The protocol was immunoSEQ multiplex PCR, while the TCRdb copy is restricted to in-frame clones and leaves out a portion. The sample consists of about 160,000 clones, 70% to 80% of them appearing once. Findings and caveats of the study: The authors assumed roughly uniform sequencing depth across donors for presence/absence analyses. By a later analysis, the bulk of CMV-associated TCR beta chains appeared HLA-restricted.

Healthy bone marrow donors made up the cohort. The CDR3 spans 13 residues. V dropped 5 bases and J dropped 3 bases, with 11 bases sitting between them. Germline loops: CDR1 SEHNR, CDR2 FQNEAQ (reference sequence). Notes on this clone: The antigen is undetermined.

The specimen sequenced was PBMCs. The TCR sequence derives from a man aged 45 to 65 in good health and CMV-seropositive. This chain joins TRBV7-9 and TRBJ2-7; possibly TRBD1 for D (6 bases). CDR3 in amino acids: CASSPGTFYEQYF. CDR3 in DNA: TGTGCCAGCAGCCCCGGGACATTCTACGAGCAGTACTTC.